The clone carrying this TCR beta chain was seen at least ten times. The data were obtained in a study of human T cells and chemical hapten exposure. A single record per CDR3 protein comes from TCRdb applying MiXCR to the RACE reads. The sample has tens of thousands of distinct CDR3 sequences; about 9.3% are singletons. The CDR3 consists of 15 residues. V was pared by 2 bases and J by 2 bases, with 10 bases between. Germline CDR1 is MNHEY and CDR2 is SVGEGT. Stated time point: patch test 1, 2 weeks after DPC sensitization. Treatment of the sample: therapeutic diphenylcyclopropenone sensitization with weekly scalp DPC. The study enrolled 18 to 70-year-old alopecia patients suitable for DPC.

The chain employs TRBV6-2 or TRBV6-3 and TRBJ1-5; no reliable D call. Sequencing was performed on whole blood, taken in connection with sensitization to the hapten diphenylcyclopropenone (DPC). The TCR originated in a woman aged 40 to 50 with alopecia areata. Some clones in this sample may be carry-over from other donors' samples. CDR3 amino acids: CASSYGSGGNQPQHF. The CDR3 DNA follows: TGTGCCAGCAGTTACGGGTCGGGAGGCAATCAGCCCCAGCATTTT.